The rows below give T cell receptor beta chains drawn from one sample of a study of cytomegalovirus exposure and HLA in healthy donors. Generated by immunoSEQ multiplex PCR, the TCRdb table keeps only in-frame clones and is missing some. This table has some 110,000 clones, 78% appearing once. Sequences were obtained from PBMCs. Receptor source: a man aged 30-40 years in good health and CMV-seronegative. Each CDR3 is given with its conserved first and last residue. The order of the fields is J gene, V gene, CDR3 protein.

>TRBJ2-7|TRBV7-9
CASSQQGHEQYF
>TRBJ2-3|TRBV7-8
CASSLLRGLAGLTDTQYF
>TRBJ1-5|TRBV4-2
CASSRSRVSNQPQHF
>TRBJ1-2|TRBV19
CASSIEQGSHGYTF
>TRBJ1-3|TRBV7-6
CASSLGVSGVGNTIYF
>TRBJ1-2|TRBV28
CASSLSQGTWDYGYTF
>TRBJ2-1|TRBV29-1
CSVATSGTHHNEQFF
>TRBJ1-4|TRBV27
CASSLKTGGTTNEKLFF
>TRBJ1-3|TRBV5-6
CASSRGLGRGNTIYF
>TRBJ2-5|TRBV25-1
CASTSGGGVETQYF
>TRBJ2-5|TRBV4-1
CASSQGPGGILGETQYF
>TRBJ1-5|TRBV30
CAWSPGGINQPQHF
>TRBJ1-1|TRBV29-1
CSANRGPSEAFF
>TRBJ2-1|TRBV12-5
CASGSRLYNEQFF
>TRBJ2-1|TRBV5-6
CASSRRTSGRLGSYNEQFF
>TRBJ2-3|TRBV2
CASRARTSTDTQYF
>TRBJ2-2|TRBV28
CASSSGQGNTGELFF
>TRBJ1-2|TRBV19
CASSLYQGASYGYTF